This passage covers 30 T cell receptor beta chains from one sample sequenced in a study of shared clonotypes between healthy human individuals. The repertoire was sequenced with immunoSEQ multiplex PCR; TCRdb's copy has only in-frame clones and lacks some. The table lists about 580,000 clones, 95% to 98% of them singletons, with 0.3% in the top ten. Selected positively for CCR7 and CD45RO-negative, naive CD8 cells excluded terminally differentiated effector memory CD45RA+ cells. Sequenced: naive CD8+ T cells sorted from blood. These TCRs come from a man younger than 40 in good health.

The chain combines TRBV30 with TRBJ2-1, with D tentatively TRBD2 (6 bases). V was pared by 4 bases and J by 3 bases, with 28 bases between. This CDR3 contains 19 residues. CDR1 is GTSNPN and CDR2 is SVGIG in the germline V gene (reference sequence). The CDR3 is CAWKDYPKAGSGFYNEQFF. CDR3 nucleotide sequence: TGTGCCTGGAAAGACTATCCTAAGGCCGGCAGCGGGTTCTACAATGAGCAGTTCTTC.

The chain carries TRBV29-1 and TRBJ1-2; perhaps TRBD1 as D (5 bases). Between the trimmed V and J ends, which lost 7 bases and 4 bases, there was a span of 16 bases. Germline V gives CDR1 SQVTM, CDR2 ANQGSEA. The length of the CDR3 is 13 residues. The CDR3 reads CSAYQGGSYGYTF. The CDR3 DNA reads TGCAGCGCGTATCAGGGAGGGAGCTATGGCTACACCTTC.

The V call is TRBV4-1, the J call TRBJ1-1; D not certain. Germline assignment: CDR1 MGHRA and CDR2 YSYEKL. V lost 6 bases and J lost 2, with 4 bases in between. CDR3 length: 11 residues. CDR3 coding DNA: TGCGCCAGCAGAAAAAACACTGAAGCTTTCTTT. It yields the protein CASRKNTEAFF.

As to this clone: Other DNA sequences from this sample encode an identical CDR3 as well. The chain joins TRBV29-1 to TRBJ2-3, with no clear D. This CDR3 spans 10 amino acids. CDR1 and CDR2 from the germline V gene are SQVTM and ANQGSEA. The V gene lost 6 bases and the J gene lost 2 bases, with 3 bases spanning the gap. The CDR3 loop reads CSVHTDTQYF. The CDR3 DNA reads as TGCAGCGTGCACACAGATACGCAGTATTTT.

The rearrangement joins TRBV5-7 to TRBJ2-5; D may be TRBD2 (6 bases). TRBV5-7 is classed as an ORF, of uncertain function. Trimming stripped 2 bases from V and 3 bases from J, with 14 bases between. This CDR3 region has 15 residues. As DNA, the CDR3 is TGTGCCAGCAGCTTACGGTGGGAGGCAAAAGAGACCCAGTACTTC. It specifies CASSLRWEAKETQYF.

This chain links TRBV27 with TRBJ2-7; D is unresolved. The CDR3 has 12 residues. CDR1 is MNHEY, CDR2 SMNVEV, per germline (reference sequence). Deletions cut 8 bases from V and 3 bases from J, with 11 bases between. CDR3 bases: TGTGCCAGCCTCGCAGAGAACTACGAGCAGTACTTC. It specifies CASLAENYEQYF.

The V call is TRBV9, the J call TRBJ2-7, with a weak D call TRBD2 (6 bases). CDR1 and CDR2 from the germline V gene are SGDLS and YYNGEE. The CDR3 covers 16 residues. The V end was cut by 7 bases, the J end by 1 base, with 21 bases between. CDR3 DNA sequence: TGTGCCAGCGCCTTTCACCGGGACTCAGCGTCCTACGAGCAGTACTTC. This sequence encodes CASAFHRDSASYEQYF.

This chain joins TRBV6-5 and TRBJ2-1; maybe TRBD2 (5 bases). There are 14 residues in the CDR3. Trimming cost V 6 bases and J 8 bases, with 17 bases left between them. Germline V gives CDR1 MNHEY, CDR2 SVGAGI. The CDR3 sequence: CASSTGLASDEQFF. The CDR3 coding sequence is TGTGCCAGCAGCACCGGGCTAGCATCTGATGAGCAGTTCTTC.

The CDR3 is CASGPNYGYTF. CDR3 DNA sequence: TGTGCCAGTGGACCAAACTATGGCTACACCTTC. This chain uses TRBV27 with TRBJ1-2; D gene ambiguous. The germline V gene encodes CDR1 MNHEY and CDR2 SMNVEV (reference sequence). The length of the CDR3 is 11 residues. The V end was cut by 9 bases, the J end by 2 bases, with 7 bases between.

This clone was detected once. This chain connects TRBV2 to TRBJ1-1, with D unresolved. There are 15 residues in the CDR3. Germline CDR1 SNHLY, CDR2 FYNNEI. The V and J ends lost 4 bases and 1 base respectively, with 13 bases between them. This CDR3 is CASSGLASKNTEAFF. The CDR3 DNA reads TGTGCCAGCAGTGGTCTCGCCAGCAAGAACACTGAAGCTTTCTTT.

The V call is TRBV7-6, the J call TRBJ2-2; D gene ambiguous. CDR3 size: 13 residues. Trimming cost V 4 bases and J 2 bases, with 5 bases left between them. The germline CDR1 and CDR2 sequences are SGHVS and FNYEAQ. CDR3 in DNA: TGTGCCAGCAGCTCCGACAACACCGGGGAGCTGTTTTTT. Translated, it gives CASSSDNTGELFF.

V usage is TRBV11-2 and J usage is TRBJ1-1, with TRBD1 as a possible D gene (5 bases). This CDR3 comprises 17 residues. The germline gives CDR1 SGHAT, CDR2 FQNNGV. V was cut by 1 base and J by 1 base, with 16 bases left in between. CDR3 protein: CASSLVPGLYPNTEAFF. CDR3 bases: TGTGCCAGCAGCTTAGTCCCGGGACTCTACCCGAACACTGAAGCTTTCTTT. Looking up the rest from reference TRBV11-2 and TRBJ1-1 gives the full variable domain: EAGVAQSPRYKIIEKRQSVAFWCNPISGHATLYWYQQILGQGPKLLIQFQNNGVVDDSQLPKDRFSAERLKGVDSTLKIQPAKLEDSAVYLCASSLVPGLYPNTEAFFGQGTRLTVV.

The chain has TRBV9 and TRBJ2-7; 7 bases match TRBD2. Trimming at V came to 0 bases and at J to 0 bases, leaving 0 bases not matched to a gene. In germline, CDR1 is SGDLS, CDR2 YYNGEE. The CDR3 contains 14 residues. The CDR3 nucleotides are TGTGCCAGCAGCGTAGGGGACTACTCCTACGAGCAGTACTTC. This encodes CASSVGDYSYEQYF.

On this clone: This sample also contains other DNA sequences that code for the same CDR3. This chain uses TRBV6-6 with TRBJ1-5; 10 bases align to TRBD1. Germline trimming cut 2 bases from V and 4 bases from J; bases unmatched to any gene: 2. CDR1 MNHNY and CDR2 SVGAGI come from the germline V gene (reference sequence). This CDR3 has 15 residues. The CDR3 region is CASSYGGQGNQPQHF. In nucleotides, the CDR3 is TGTGCCAGCAGTTACGGGGGACAGGGGAATCAGCCCCAGCATTTT.

This chain uses TRBV5-1 with TRBJ2-7; D is perhaps TRBD1 (9 bases). Germline CDR1 SGHRS, CDR2 YFSETQ. V was trimmed by 4 bases and J by 4 bases, leaving 18 bases between them. The CDR3 sequence is 15 residues long. The CDR3 sequence: CASSSGGQGSYEQYF. CDR3 in DNA: TGCGCCAGCAGCAGCGGGGGACAGGGTTCGTACGAGCAGTACTTC. The complete variable domain, with remaining parts taken from reference TRBV5-1 and TRBJ2-7, reads KAGVTQTPRYLIKTRGQQVTLSCSPISGHRSVSWYQQTPGQGLQFLFEYFSETQRNKGNFPGRFSGRQFSNSRSEMNVSTLELGDSALYLCASSSGGQGSYEQYFGPGTRLTVT.

The chain is built from TRBV29-1 and TRBJ2-3; a weak D match, TRBD1 (5 bases). The CDR3 is made up of 14 amino acids. V lost 0 bases to trimming and J lost 1 base, with 8 bases between them. Germline assignment: CDR1 SQVTM and CDR2 ANQGSEA. The CDR3 is CSVEEVRGTDTQYF. As DNA, the CDR3 is TGCAGCGTTGAAGAAGTCAGGGGCACAGATACGCAGTATTTT.

The genes are TRBV28 and TRBJ2-7, with D unresolved. CDR1 is MDHEN and CDR2 is SYDVKM in the germline V gene. This CDR3 comprises 13 residues. Trimming took off 1 base at V and 5 bases at J, with 9 bases between the two ends. The CDR3 nucleotides read TGTGCCAGCAGTTTATTGGCATCCAACGAGCAGTACTTC. Its protein is CASSLLASNEQYF.

The V gene is TRBV19, the J gene TRBJ1-2; no definite D call. The CDR3 spans 13 residues. V lost 3 bases and J 6 bases, leaving 11 bases between the germline ends. In germline, CDR1 is LNHDA, CDR2 SQIVND (reference sequence). The CDR3 here is CASSISQIDGYTF. As DNA, the CDR3 is TGTGCCAGTAGTATCTCCCAGATCGATGGCTACACCTTC.

This sequence joins TRBV6-5 and TRBJ2-7; perhaps TRBD1 as D (5 bases). This CDR3 has 12 residues. The germline gives CDR1 MNHEY, CDR2 SVGAGI. V was cut by 4 bases and J by 5 bases, with 9 bases left in between. CDR3 in DNA: TGTGCCAGCAGTTTCCCAGGGAACGAGCAGTACTTC. Translation: CASSFPGNEQYF.

V usage is TRBV9 and J usage is TRBJ2-1; D not resolved. Trimming shortened V by 1 base and J by 2 bases, and 7 bases separated the two germline ends. Per germline, CDR1 SGDLS and CDR2 YYNGEE. The CDR3 has 14 amino acids. In DNA, the CDR3 is TGTGCCAGCAGCGTAAGTTGGGCCTACAATGAGCAGTTCTTC. As protein: CASSVSWAYNEQFF.

This sequence joins TRBV28 and TRBJ2-7; weak D call: TRBD1 (8 bases). Germline CDR1 is MDHEN and CDR2 is SYDVKM. The V gene lost 5 bases and the J gene lost 4 bases, with 27 bases spanning the gap. The CDR3 is 18 amino acids. The CDR3 region has the DNA TGTGCCAGCAGTACACTGAGCGGGACAGGTGACTTCAGGTACGAGCAGTACTTC. Its translation: CASSTLSGTGDFRYEQYF.

This chain joins TRBV28 and TRBJ2-7; 11 bases line up with TRBD2. V gave up 6 bases and J gave up 5 bases; unmatched junction bases: 12. This CDR3 has 16 residues. Germline-derived CDR1 and CDR2 are MDHEN and SYDVKM. CDR3 DNA sequence: TGTGCCAGCAGCTCCGTCACTAGCGGGAGTTCGCACGAGCAGTACTTC. Translated: CASSSVTSGSSHEQYF.

V usage is TRBV2 and J usage is TRBJ1-1; TRBD1 matches at 8 bases. With 6 bases clipped from V and 7 bases from J, the junction kept 1 base outside the gene matches. Germline lookup yields CDR1 SNHLY and CDR2 FYNNEI. CDR3 size: 11 residues. DNA for the CDR3: TGTGCCAGCAGGGACAGGGTTGAAGCTTTCTTT. Translation gives CASRDRVEAFF.

As concerns this clone: Other DNA sequences in this sample translate to the same CDR3. This rearrangement joins TRBV7-9 to TRBJ2-1; 10 nucleotides align to TRBD1. The CDR3 has 15 residues. After removal of 1 base from V and 4 bases from J, the junction contained 1 base not matched to a gene. Germline CDR1 reads SEHNR; CDR2 reads FQNEAQ (reference sequence). The DNA for the CDR3 is TGTGCCAGCAGCTTAGGACAGGGGGCTTACAATGAGCAGTTCTTC. Amino acids: CASSLGQGAYNEQFF.

A word on this clone: Other DNA sequences in the sample encode the same CDR3. V gene TRBV7-9 combines with J gene TRBJ2-7, with D perhaps TRBD2 (5 bases). This CDR3 region has 12 residues. Germline CDR1 and CDR2: SEHNR and FQNEAQ (reference sequence). The ends were cut back, 7 bases at V and 0 bases at J, with 7 bases in the middle. CDR3: CASTGGSYEQYF. CDR3 nucleotides: TGTGCCAGCACCGGAGGCTCCTACGAGCAGTACTTC.

This clone was observed a single time. The rearrangement uses TRBV19 and TRBJ2-1, with TRBD2 matching 11 bases. The germline V gene encodes CDR1 LNHDA and CDR2 SQIVND (reference sequence). The CDR3 contains 17 residues. Trimming cost V 5 bases and J 6 bases; bases outside gene matches: 12. The CDR3 here is CASSPTPTSGRGNEQFF. The CDR3, as DNA: TGTGCCAGTAGTCCGACACCCACTAGCGGGAGAGGCAATGAGCAGTTCTTC.

The chain employs TRBV6-5 and TRBJ1-2, with 8 bases fitting TRBD1. V lost 2 bases and J lost 3; bases outside the gene matches: 8. Per the germline V gene, CDR1 is MNHEY and CDR2 is SVGAGI. The CDR3 extends over 16 amino acids. CDR3 in DNA: TGTGCCAGCAGTTACGAGGTAGCGGGACAGGACTATGGCTACACCTTC. Its protein is CASSYEVAGQDYGYTF.

DNA of the CDR3: TGTGCCAGCAGCTTAGCGGGAGACCCTAGGGATGAGCAGTTCTTC. It specifies CASSLAGDPRDEQFF. The chain recombines TRBV7-6 with TRBJ2-1; weak D call: TRBD2 (5 bases). The CDR3 loop spans 15 amino acids. With 0 bases removed from V and 8 bases from J, the gap between germline ends came to 14 bases. Germline V gives CDR1 SGHVS, CDR2 FNYEAQ.

The chain uses TRBV15 and TRBJ2-3; D not certain. Germline-derived CDR1 and CDR2 are LNHNV and YYDKDF (reference sequence). The V end was cut by 1 base, the J end by 0 bases, with 14 bases between. The CDR3 extends over 17 amino acids. The CDR3 sequence is CATSRARFSSSTDTQYF. CDR3 in DNA: TGTGCCACCAGCAGAGCTCGATTTTCGTCTAGCACAGATACGCAGTATTTT.

The chain combines TRBV1 with TRBJ1-5. TRBV1 is a listed pseudogene. This CDR3 contains 16 residues. The chain's CDR3 is CTSSRGTWDSNQPQHF. The CDR3 bases are TGCACCAGCAGCCGTGGGACTTGGGATAGCAATCAGCCCCAGCATTTT.